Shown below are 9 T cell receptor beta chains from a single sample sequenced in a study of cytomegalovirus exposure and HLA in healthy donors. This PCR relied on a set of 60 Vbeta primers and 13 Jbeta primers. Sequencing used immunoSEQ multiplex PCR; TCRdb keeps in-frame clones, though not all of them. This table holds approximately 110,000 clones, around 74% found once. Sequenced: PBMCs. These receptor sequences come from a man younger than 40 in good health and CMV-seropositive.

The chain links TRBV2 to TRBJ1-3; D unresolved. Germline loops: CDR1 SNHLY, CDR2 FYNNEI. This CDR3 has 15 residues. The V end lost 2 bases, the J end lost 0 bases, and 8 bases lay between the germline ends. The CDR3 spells CASSEQALSGNTIYF. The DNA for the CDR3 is TGTGCCAGCAGTGAACAGGCGCTCTCTGGAAACACCATATATTTT.

In DNA form, the CDR3 reads TGTGCCAGCAGCTTACGGTCGCGGGGGACGGCAGATACGCAGTATTTT. As protein: CASSLRSRGTADTQYF. The chain uses TRBV7-9 and TRBJ2-3; TRBD2 agrees at 7 bases. Germline V gene sequence: CDR1 SEHNR, CDR2 FQNEAQ (reference sequence). Trimming took 2 bases from V and 4 from J; bases not matched to a gene: 9. The CDR3 length is 16 residues. Drawing the rest from reference TRBV7-9 and TRBJ2-3, the complete variable domain is DTGVSQNPRHKITKRGQNVTFRCDPISEHNRLYWYRQTLGQGPEFLTYFQNEAQLEKSRLLSDRFSAERPKGSFSTLEIQRTEQGDSAMYLCASSLRSRGTADTQYFGPGTRLTVL.

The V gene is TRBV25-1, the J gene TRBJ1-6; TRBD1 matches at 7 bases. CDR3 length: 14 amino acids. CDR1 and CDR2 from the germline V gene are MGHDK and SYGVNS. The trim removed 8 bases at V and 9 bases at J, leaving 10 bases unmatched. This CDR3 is CASSRQGETSPLHF. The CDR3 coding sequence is TGTGCCAGCTCCCGACAGGGAGAAACTTCACCCCTCCACTTT.

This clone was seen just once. In DNA form, the CDR3 reads TGTGCCATCAGTGAGTCGACGGGGGGGGGAACCGGGGAGCTGTTTTTT. Translated, it gives CAISESTGGGTGELFF. The V and J genes are TRBV10-3 and TRBJ2-2; 8 positions agree with TRBD2. Germline CDR1 ENHRY, CDR2 SYGVKD. The CDR3 loop spans 16 amino acids. The ends lost 0 bases at V and 5 bases at J; junction bases unmatched: 5.

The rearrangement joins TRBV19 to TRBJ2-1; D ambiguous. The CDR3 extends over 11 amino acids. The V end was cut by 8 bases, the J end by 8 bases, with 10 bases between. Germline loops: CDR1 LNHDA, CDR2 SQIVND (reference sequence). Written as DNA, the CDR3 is TGTGCCAGTTCCCGCAGGCATGAGCAGTTCTTC. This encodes CASSRRHEQFF. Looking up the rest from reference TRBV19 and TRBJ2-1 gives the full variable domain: DGGITQSPKYLFRKEGQNVTLSCEQNLNHDAMYWYRQDPGQGLRLIYYSQIVNDFQKGDIAEGYSVSREKKESFPLTVTSAQKNPTAFYLCASSRRHEQFFGPGTRLTVL.

CDR3 bases: TGTGCCAGCAGGACGGACAGCCCTTATGAAAAACTGTTTTTT. Protein sequence: CASRTDSPYEKLFF. The V gene is TRBV7-2, the J gene TRBJ1-4; D is possibly TRBD1 (6 bases). Germline CDR1 SGHTA, CDR2 FQGNSA. Trimming took 6 bases from V and 6 from J, leaving 14 bases between them. This CDR3 region has 14 residues.

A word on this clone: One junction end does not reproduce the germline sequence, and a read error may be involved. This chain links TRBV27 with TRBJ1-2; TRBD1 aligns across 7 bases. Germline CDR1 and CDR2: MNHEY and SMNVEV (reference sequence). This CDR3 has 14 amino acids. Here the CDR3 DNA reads TGTGCCAGCAGTTTAACCGTAGGGGGCTATGGCTACCCCTTC. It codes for CASSLTVGGYGYPF.

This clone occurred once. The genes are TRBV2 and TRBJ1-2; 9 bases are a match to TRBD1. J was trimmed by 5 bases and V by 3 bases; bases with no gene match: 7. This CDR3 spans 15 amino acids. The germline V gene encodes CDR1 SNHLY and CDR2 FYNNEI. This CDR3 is CASSDPSDRGYGYTF. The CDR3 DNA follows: TGTGCCAGCAGTGACCCTTCGGACAGGGGTTATGGCTACACCTTC.

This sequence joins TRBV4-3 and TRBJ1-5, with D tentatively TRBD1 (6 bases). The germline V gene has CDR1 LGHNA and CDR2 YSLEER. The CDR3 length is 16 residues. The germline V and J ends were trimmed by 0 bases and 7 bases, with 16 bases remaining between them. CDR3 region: CASSQDHGTWGQPQHF. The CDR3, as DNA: TGCGCCAGCAGCCAAGATCATGGGACATGGGGGCAGCCCCAGCATTTT.